This T cell receptor (beta chain) appears in the sequencing data of a study of T-cell reconstitution after alpha-beta-depleted transplantation in children. Study-wide results and limits: Several hundred expanded graft clones reportedly gave rise to the alpha-beta T cells present about two months after transplant.

Unique molecular identifiers were built into the TCRbeta library. TCRdb passed the PCR reads through MiXCR, listing each CDR3 protein once. Here the sample spans approximately 130,000 distinct CDR3 sequences, more than 9.5% being singletons. This CDR3 is 16 amino acids long. Germline V lookup: CDR1 SGHRS, CDR2 YFSETQ. Between the trimmed V and J ends, which lost 1 base and 2 bases, there was a span of 10 bases. Of note for this clonotype: Antigen specificity is unknown.

The specimen was PBMCs, mostly from graft donor cells, collected 180 days after TCRalphabeta/CD19-depleted stem cell transplant. The gene calls are TRBV5-1 and TRBJ2-6; D possibly corresponds to TRBD1 (6 bases). This clonotype originated in a girl less than two years old who had a stem cell transplant for combined immunodeficiency, so the T cells may come from the graft donor. The CDR3 region has the DNA TGCGCCAGCAGCTTGCCGACAGGTGCTGGGGCCAACGTCCTGACTTTC. As protein: CASSLPTGAGANVLTF.